These 28 T cell receptor beta chains were all obtained from the same sample, sequenced in a study of blood T cell repertoires in COVID-19. Sequenced by immunoSEQ multiplex PCR; TCRdb stores in-frame clones only, minus some. The sample has 150,000 to 200,000 clones, 70% to 85% seen once. The specimen was peripheral blood. The origin of the receptors is a woman aged 25 to 39 with acute or convalescent COVID-19.

V is TRBV19 and J is TRBJ2-7; tentative D call: TRBD1 (5 bases). Looked up from germline, CDR1 is LNHDA and CDR2 is SQIVND (reference sequence). V dropped 8 bases and J dropped 0 bases, with 11 bases sitting between them. CDR3 length: 13 amino acids. The CDR3 coding sequence is TGTGCCAGTCGGACACCTTCCTCCTACGAGCAGTACTTC. Its protein product is CASRTPSSYEQYF.

This chain joins TRBV7-3 and TRBJ2-5; TRBD1 matches 10 bases. CDR1 SGHTA and CDR2 FQGTGA come from the germline V gene. The trim removed 2 bases at V and 1 base at J, leaving 1 base unmatched. The CDR3 is made up of 15 amino acids. The CDR3 is CASSLDRGRQETQYF. The CDR3 bases are TGTGCCAGCAGCTTAGACAGGGGGCGCCAAGAGACCCAGTACTTC.

This clone was counted between two and nine times. The CDR3 DNA is TGCAGTGCTAGAGATCCCCCGCACACGTATTTT. This encodes CSARDPPHTYF. This rearrangement joins TRBV20-1 to TRBJ2-3; no reliable D call. V was cut by 0 bases and J by 14 bases, with 12 bases left in between. The germline V gene has CDR1 DFQATT and CDR2 SNEGSKA (reference sequence). The CDR3 is made up of 11 amino acids.

This clone occurred a few times. V is TRBV6-6 and J is TRBJ1-6, with D uncertain. Per the germline V gene, CDR1 is MNHNY and CDR2 is SVGAGI (reference sequence). This CDR3 spans 13 amino acids. The V end lost 6 bases, the J end lost 7 bases, and 10 bases lay between the germline ends. CDR3 in amino acids: CASSHRGNSPLHF. CDR3 sequence (DNA): TGTGCCAGCAGCCACCGAGGGAATTCACCCCTCCACTTT.

This clone has more than one count but fewer than ten. The genes are TRBV5-8 and TRBJ2-3; TRBD2 agrees at 11 bases. CDR3 length: 15 residues. With V trimmed by 4 bases and J by 2 bases, 3 bases remained unmatched. Looked up from germline, CDR1 is SGHTS and CDR2 is YDEGEE. The CDR3 spells CASSQGLAVTDTQYF. CDR3 DNA: TGTGCCAGCAGCCAGGGACTAGCGGTCACAGATACGCAGTATTTT.

The CDR3 nucleotides read TGTGCCAGCAGCGTCGACAGGGGGCATACTGGCTACACCTTC. This translates into CASSVDRGHTGYTF. J is TRBJ1-2 and V is TRBV9; 10 nucleotides line up with TRBD1. The V gene's germline CDR1 is SGDLS and CDR2 YYNGEE. Trimming at V came to 2 bases and at J to 7 bases, leaving 5 bases not matched to a gene. CDR3 length equals 14 residues. The entire variable domain, with the rest obtained from reference TRBV9 and TRBJ1-2, is as follows: DSGVTQTPKHLITATGQRVTLRCSPRSGDLSVYWYQQSLDQGLQFLIQYYNGEERAKGNILERFSAQQFPDLHSELNLSSLELGDSALYFCASSVDRGHTGYTFGSGTRLTVV.

V and J are TRBV6-2 or TRBV6-3 and TRBJ1-1; 9 nucleotides align to TRBD1. The CDR3 has 15 amino acids. Germline V CDR1 and CDR2: MNHEY, SVGEGT. The ends lost 6 bases at V and 5 bases at J; junction bases unmatched: 10. The CDR3, as DNA: TGTGCCAGCAGCCGACGGACAGGGGTCCGGACTGAAGCTTTCTTT. Its translation: CASSRRTGVRTEAFF.

The chain joins TRBV7-2 to TRBJ1-2, with 9 bases lining up with TRBD1. The length of the CDR3 is 17 residues. With V trimmed by 5 bases and J by 10 bases, 20 bases remained unmatched. Germline values: CDR1 SGHTA, CDR2 FQGNSA. CDR3 in amino acids: CASSPTMTGTGTVDYTF. The DNA for the CDR3 is TGTGCCAGCAGCCCGACTATGACCGGGACAGGGACGGTTGACTACACCTTC.

CDR3 region: CASSRGLAGVHEQFF. For the CDR3, the DNA is TGTGCCAGCTCACGCGGACTAGCGGGGGTACATGAGCAGTTCTTC. This chain uses TRBV18 with TRBJ2-1; 13 nucleotides agree with TRBD2. CDR1 is KGHSH and CDR2 is LQKENI in the germline V gene. The CDR3 contains 15 residues. The V segment lost 4 bases and the J segment 8 bases; nucleotides outside the gene matches: 5. The full variable domain, its missing parts supplied by reference TRBV18 and TRBJ2-1, is NAGVMQNPRHLVRRRGQEARLRCSPMKGHSHVYWYRQLPEEGLKFMVYLQKENIIDESGMPKERFSAEFPKEGPSILRIQQVVRGDSAAYFCASSRGLAGVHEQFFGPGTRLTVL.

The rearrangement joins TRBV12-3 or TRBV12-4 to TRBJ2-1; tentatively, D is TRBD2 (6 bases). The CDR3 loop spans 13 amino acids. The V and J ends lost 7 bases and 7 bases respectively, with 14 bases between them. This CDR3 is CASKGSGRNEQFF. CDR3 DNA: TGTGCCAGCAAGGGGTCGGGGAGGAATGAGCAGTTCTTC.

This clone occurred many times. The chain recombines TRBV19 with TRBJ2-7; unclear D gene. Trimming took off 3 bases at V and 4 bases at J, with 10 bases between the two ends. The CDR3 is 13 residues long. Germline V CDR1 and CDR2: LNHDA, SQIVND (reference sequence). The CDR3 coding sequence is TGTGCCAGTAGTATCTCCAGGTATTACGAGCAGTACTTC. This translates into CASSISRYYEQYF.

The V and J genes are TRBV9 and TRBJ1-1, with 9 bases aligning to TRBD1. Trimming removed 3 bases from V and 7 bases from J; junction bases left unmatched: 7. Germline-derived CDR1 and CDR2 are SGDLS and YYNGEE. The CDR3 has 14 amino acids. CDR3 bases: TGTGCCAGCAGCGGAACGACAGGGGGTTATGAAGCTTTCTTT. As protein: CASSGTTGGYEAFF.

The gene calls are TRBV19 and TRBJ1-5; weak D call: TRBD1 (5 bases). The germline V gene encodes CDR1 LNHDA and CDR2 SQIVND (reference sequence). V shed 9 bases and J shed 1 base, with 13 bases lying between them. The CDR3 is 14 residues long. CDR3 coding DNA: TGTGCCAGCGGCGGACAAGGGAGCAATCAGCCCCAGCATTTT. The encoded protein is CASGGQGSNQPQHF.

In regard to this clone: One junction end disagrees with the germline gene, perhaps due to a read error. The rearrangement links TRBV10-1 to TRBJ2-5; no definite D call. Germline CDR1 and CDR2: WNHNN and SYGVQD (reference sequence). The CDR3 runs to 12 residues. The CDR3 sequence: CVSSVGGETQYF. The CDR3 nucleotides read TGCGTCAGCAGTGTTGGCGGAGAGACCCAGTACTTC.

The gene calls are TRBV2 and TRBJ2-2, with a weak D call TRBD1 (6 bases). This CDR3 comprises 13 residues. V shed 6 bases and J shed 7 bases, with 12 bases lying between them. Per the germline V gene, CDR1 is SNHLY and CDR2 is FYNNEI. The CDR3 nucleotides are TGTGCCAGCAGACTCGGACAGCTCGGGGAGCTGTTTTTT. Amino acids: CASRLGQLGELFF.

The CDR3 sequence is CASSRTGKGNTIYF. The CDR3 region has the DNA TGTGCCAGCAGCCGGACAGGGAAAGGAAACACCATATATTTT. The genes are TRBV7-8 and TRBJ1-3; 8 nucleotides line up with TRBD1. CDR3 length: 14 residues. Germline values: CDR1 SGHVS, CDR2 FQNEAQ. Germline trimming cut 5 bases from V and 4 bases from J; bases unmatched to any gene: 4.

This chain joins TRBV24-1 and TRBJ1-3; 7 bases match TRBD1. Unmatched junction bases numbered 4, after V lost 4 bases and J lost 2 bases. Germline loops: CDR1 KGHDR, CDR2 SFDVKD. The CDR3 spans 15 residues. Here the CDR3 reads CATSESGTAGNTIYF. CDR3 DNA: TGTGCCACCAGTGAAAGTGGGACAGCTGGAAACACCATATATTTT.

The chain employs TRBV6-6 and TRBJ2-7, with 11 bases fitting TRBD1. CDR3 length: 15 amino acids. Germline trimming cut 5 bases from V and 3 bases from J; bases unmatched to any gene: 6. Germline V gene lookup returns CDR1 MNHNY and CDR2 SVGAGI (reference sequence). The CDR3 bases are TGTGCCAGCAGTGGACCGGGACAGGGGGACTACGAGCAGTACTTC. This sequence encodes CASSGPGQGDYEQYF.

This clone showed up just once. The chain has TRBV10-3 and TRBJ1-2; 9 bases fit TRBD1. V shed 4 bases and J 7 bases; nucleotides not matched to a gene: 7. The CDR3 runs 14 residues. Germline V gene lookup returns CDR1 ENHRY and CDR2 SYGVKD. CDR3 sequence (DNA): TGTGCCATCAGTGGAACAGGGGGCGCGGCTGGCTACACCTTC. This encodes CAISGTGGAAGYTF.

The chain links TRBV3-1 (or the pseudogene TRBV3-2) to TRBJ2-3; TRBD2 matches at 12 bases. V lost 4 bases to trimming and J lost 3 bases; unmatched junction nucleotides: 11. CDR3 size: 18 residues. Germline loops: CDR1 LGHDT, CDR2 YNNKEL (reference sequence). This CDR3 is CASSPAIPSGGATDTQYF. CDR3 DNA sequence: TGTGCCAGCAGCCCCGCCATTCCTAGCGGGGGGGCGACAGATACGCAGTATTTT.

The chain employs TRBV10-3 and TRBJ2-1; 12 bases fit TRBD2. CDR1 ENHRY and CDR2 SYGVKD come from the germline V gene. The CDR3 runs 16 residues. The ends lost 7 bases at V and 7 bases at J; junction bases unmatched: 11. The CDR3 sequence is CAITTGLAGGLNEQFF. Here the CDR3 DNA reads TGTGCCATCACCACCGGGCTAGCGGGGGGGTTGAATGAGCAGTTCTTC.

The gene calls are TRBV5-1 and TRBJ2-5; no definite D call. The CDR3 extends over 13 amino acids. CDR1 is SGHRS, CDR2 YFSETQ, per germline. V was clipped by 3 bases and J by 1 base, with 7 bases between them. The CDR3 bases are TGCGCCAGCAGCTCGTACAGCCAAGAGACCCAGTACTTC. Translation: CASSSYSQETQYF.

The chain carries TRBV10-2 and TRBJ2-1, with a tentative D call TRBD1 (5 bases). CDR3 length equals 15 residues. Trimming removed 2 bases at V and 0 bases at J, with 8 bases between. The V gene's germline CDR1 is WSHSY and CDR2 SAAADI. CDR3 sequence (DNA): TGCGCCAGCAGTGAGAGGGGCGGCTCCTACAATGAGCAGTTCTTC. Translated, it gives CASSERGGSYNEQFF.

This CDR3 is CASSQSGTASTDTQYF. The CDR3, as DNA: TGTGCCAGCAGCCAATCAGGGACAGCTTCCACAGATACGCAGTATTTT. J is TRBJ2-3 and V is TRBV6-4, with 7 bases lining up with TRBD1. This CDR3 is 16 amino acids long. The germline V gene encodes CDR1 MRHNA and CDR2 SNTAGT. V lost 6 bases, J lost 2 bases, and 11 bases stayed unmatched.

This CDR3 reads CASSPGQVPNQPQHF. In nucleotides, the CDR3 is TGTGCCAGCAGTCCTGGACAGGTTCCCAATCAGCCCCAGCATTTT. The chain recombines TRBV28 with TRBJ1-5, with 7 bases aligning to TRBD1. Germline V gene lookup returns CDR1 MDHEN and CDR2 SYDVKM. With 5 bases clipped from V and 3 bases from J, the junction kept 7 bases outside the gene matches. The CDR3 spans 15 residues. The variable domain in full, completed from reference TRBV28 and TRBJ1-5, reads DVKVTQSSRYLVKRTGEKVFLECVQDMDHENMFWYRQDPGLGLRLIYFSYDVKMKEKGDIPEGYSVSREKKERFSLILESASTNQTSMYLCASSPGQVPNQPQHFGDGTRLSIL.

This chain joins TRBV7-8 and TRBJ2-1; TRBD2 might be the D (6 bases). The length of the CDR3 is 12 residues. Germline V lookup: CDR1 SGHVS, CDR2 FQNEAQ. The germline V and J ends were trimmed by 8 bases and 10 bases, with 15 bases remaining between them. This CDR3 is CASSGAPYEQFF. The CDR3 nucleotides read TGTGCCAGCTCGGGAGCGCCCTACGAGCAGTTCTTC.

The chain employs TRBV6-2 or TRBV6-3 and TRBJ2-1; 7 bases are a match to TRBD2. Per the germline V gene, CDR1 is MNHEY and CDR2 is SVGEGT. With V trimmed by 4 bases and J by 3 bases, 6 bases remained unmatched. The CDR3 length is 15 residues. CDR3 amino acids: CASSSAGSDYNEQFF. As DNA, the CDR3 is TGTGCCAGCAGTTCAGCGGGATCGGACTACAATGAGCAGTTCTTC.

The chain employs TRBV5-1 and TRBJ2-5; D is possibly TRBD2 (5 bases). This CDR3 comprises 15 residues. Germline CDR1 is SGHRS and CDR2 is YFSETQ. V lost 4 bases and J 2 bases, leaving 15 bases between the germline ends. The CDR3 region is CASSLVGWEQETQYF. In nucleotides, the CDR3 is TGCGCCAGCAGCCTGGTGGGCTGGGAGCAAGAGACCCAGTACTTC.